The sequence of this T cell receptor (beta chain) was determined in a study of OX40 agonist ivuxolimab in advanced cancers. Study background: Dose-escalation patients' cancers were hepatocellular carcinoma, melanoma, renal cell or head and neck cancer.

TCRdb's table, derived via immunoSEQ multiplex PCR, lists solely in-frame clones and lacks some. The repertoire has over 55,000 clones, about 83% of them found once; the top ten carry approximately 0.75%. This clone was counted once. The sample was CD4+ or CD8+ T cells sorted from blood, taken in a trial of the OX40 agonist ivuxolimab. The receptor's source is an adult with an advanced solid tumor such as melanoma, head and neck, liver or kidney cancer.

The CDR3 nucleotides are TGCGCCAGCAGCCAAGCGGGACTGGGCACCGGTACGCAGTATTTT. Translated, it gives CASSQAGLGTGTQYF. This chain uses TRBV4-1 with TRBJ2-3; D is possibly TRBD2 (6 bases). The CDR3 extends over 15 amino acids. V was cut by 1 base and J by 8 bases, with 16 bases left in between. Germline-derived CDR1 and CDR2 are MGHRA and YSYEKL.